A single T cell receptor beta chain is shown here with its context. Those enrolled, adults aged 18 to 89 years, came from some 23 US areas. Produced via immunoSEQ multiplex PCR; TCRdb's table is partial and in-frame only. The sample carries roughly 190,000 clones, roughly 80% recorded once. V lost 3 bases and J lost 4, with 14 bases in between. The CDR3 is made up of 15 amino acids. The germline V gene encodes CDR1 SGDLS and CDR2 YYNGEE. The data were taken from a study of blood T cell repertoires in COVID-19. About the study: Sites across the United States, Italy and Spain contributed samples from acute and convalescent COVID-19. T cells, B-cell-depleted T cells, or PBMCs supplied cDNA or gDNA.

This chain connects TRBV9 to TRBJ1-5, with no clear D. The sample was PBMCs or T cells enriched from blood (not recorded which). The sequence was collected from a man aged 35 to 55 who had recovered from COVID-19. CDR3 nucleotide sequence: TGTGCCAGCAGCGAAGGCCGAGGCCATAATCAGCCCCAGCATTTT. Translation gives CASSEGRGHNQPQHF. The variable domain in full, completed from reference TRBV9 and TRBJ1-5, reads DSGVTQTPKHLITATGQRVTLRCSPRSGDLSVYWYQQSLDQGLQFLIQYYNGEERAKGNILERFSAQQFPDLHSELNLSSLELGDSALYFCASSEGRGHNQPQHFGDGTRLSIL.